This passage covers 9 T cell receptor beta chains from one sample sequenced in a study of T cell repertoires in cytomegalovirus infection. TCRdb analysed the reads with MiXCR anew, one entry per CDR3 protein. The table includes about 570,000 distinct CDR3 sequences, under 45% detected once. The antigens of these receptors remain unknown. The sample was cultured PBMCs, taken from culture after CMV antigen stimulation. Every receptor here comes from a human donor in good health (CMV status not recorded). Some clones in this sample may be carry-over from other donors' samples.

This clonotype has a single count. V gene TRBV20-1 combines with J gene TRBJ2-1; D might be TRBD1 (6 bases). With 5 bases removed from V and 3 bases from J, the gap between germline ends came to 11 bases. This CDR3 is built from 13 residues. Germline CDR1 DFQATT, CDR2 SNEGSKA (reference sequence). In nucleotides, the CDR3 is TGCAGTGCTCAGGGGCGGTTCTACAATGAGCAGTTCTTC. It encodes CSAQGRFYNEQFF.

J is TRBJ2-7 and V is TRBV18; 10 nucleotides align to TRBD1. J lost 5 bases, V lost 4 bases, and 2 bases had no gene match. The CDR3 runs 13 residues. Looked up from germline, CDR1 is KGHSH and CDR2 is LQKENI. CDR3 region: CASSQGTGDEQYF. For the CDR3, the DNA is TGTGCCAGCTCACAAGGGACAGGGGACGAGCAGTACTTC.

The chain couples TRBV20-1 to TRBJ2-3; 8 bases are shared with TRBD2. The V and J ends lost 6 bases and 2 bases, in that order; junction bases with no gene match: 10. Germline V gene sequence: CDR1 DFQATT, CDR2 SNEGSKA (reference sequence). This CDR3 is built from 15 residues. CDR3 DNA: TGCAGTGCCCCTCTGGCCGGGAGGGTCACAGATACGCAGTATTTT. This translates into CSAPLAGRVTDTQYF.

V is TRBV7-2 and J is TRBJ2-5; TRBD2 matches 10 bases. V was clipped by 3 bases and J by 5 bases; unmatched bases: 6. Germline V gene lookup returns CDR1 SGHTA and CDR2 FQGNSA. This CDR3 region has 15 residues. CDR3 amino acids: CASSFTSGAFETQYF. DNA of the CDR3: TGTGCCAGCAGCTTTACTAGCGGGGCTTTTGAGACCCAGTACTTC.

The V and J genes are TRBV6-2 or TRBV6-3 and TRBJ1-2; 8 nucleotides line up with TRBD1. The germline gives CDR1 MNHEY, CDR2 SVGEGT. The V segment lost 5 bases and the J segment 4 bases; nucleotides outside the gene matches: 9. CDR3 size: 15 residues. This CDR3 reads CASSKPRQGPYGYTF. DNA of the CDR3: TGTGCCAGCAGTAAGCCTCGACAGGGGCCCTATGGCTACACCTTC.

The J gene is TRBJ1-5, the V gene TRBV20-1, with D hard to call. V shed 0 bases and J shed 3 bases, with 6 bases lying between them. The CDR3 has 13 amino acids. CDR1 and CDR2 (germline): DFQATT, SNEGSKA (reference sequence). CDR3 protein: CSARDGSNQPQHF. Written as DNA, the CDR3 is TGCAGTGCTAGAGATGGGTCCAATCAGCCCCAGCATTTT.

The chain is built from TRBV20-1 and TRBJ1-1, with D tentatively TRBD1 (5 bases). CDR1 DFQATT and CDR2 SNEGSKA come from the germline V gene (reference sequence). V lost 7 bases and J 3 bases, leaving 18 bases between the germline ends. This CDR3 spans 14 amino acids. The CDR3 spells CSVQVEAGHTEAFF. The CDR3 bases are TGCAGTGTCCAAGTGGAGGCAGGGCACACTGAAGCTTTCTTT.

The chain joins TRBV7-9 to TRBJ2-5; 10 positions match TRBD2. This CDR3 region has 17 residues. The trim removed 1 base at V and 5 bases at J, leaving 10 bases unmatched. Germline V lookup: CDR1 SEHNR, CDR2 FQNEAQ (reference sequence). In DNA, the CDR3 is TGTGCCAGCAGCTTAGGCCCGCTAGCGGGGGATCTGGAGACCCAGTACTTC. It codes for CASSLGPLAGDLETQYF.

The chain carries TRBV19 and TRBJ1-6; D gene unclear. With 5 bases removed from V and 7 bases from J, the gap between germline ends came to 18 bases. From germline, CDR1 is LNHDA and CDR2 SQIVND (reference sequence). The CDR3 spans 16 residues. CDR3: CASSPRLRPTNSPLHF. CDR3 DNA sequence: TGTGCCAGTAGTCCCAGGTTGAGGCCGACAAATTCACCCCTCCACTTT. The full variable domain, with the rest looked up from reference TRBV19 and TRBJ1-6, is DGGITQSPKYLFRKEGQNVTLSCEQNLNHDAMYWYRQDPGQGLRLIYYSQIVNDFQKGDIAEGYSVSREKKESFPLTVTSAQKNPTAFYLCASSPRLRPTNSPLHFGNGTRLTVT.